These 8 T cell receptor beta chains came from one sample sequenced in a study of cytomegalovirus exposure and HLA in healthy donors. TCRdb's copy holds only in-frame clones and misses some; the assay was immunoSEQ multiplex PCR. The sample consists of 70,000 or so clones, around 93% of them appearing once. Sequencing used PBMCs. Receptors were obtained from a woman in her late teens or twenties in good health and CMV-seronegative.

V and J are TRBV7-2 and TRBJ1-2; TRBD1 matches 7 bases. CDR1 is SGHTA, CDR2 FQGNSA, per germline. The V gene end was trimmed by 1 base and the J gene end by 8 bases; junction bases not matched to a gene: 7. The CDR3 consists of 14 residues. CDR3 in DNA: TGTGCCAGCAGCTTAGGACAGGGACGCGGGGGCTACACCTTC. Translated, it gives CASSLGQGRGGYTF.

This clone came up once. The genes are TRBV27 and TRBJ2-5; 11 nucleotides match TRBD2. This CDR3 region has 16 residues. Trimming removed 0 bases from V and 10 bases from J; junction bases left unmatched: 10. Germline loops: CDR1 MNHEY, CDR2 SMNVEV (reference sequence). The DNA of the CDR3 is TGTGCCAGCAGTTTATCCCCACTAGCGGGAGACAGGAACCAGTACTTC. Its protein product is CASSLSPLAGDRNQYF.

The chain is built from TRBV27 and TRBJ2-2; D gene unclear. V lost 2 bases and J 1 base, leaving 14 bases between the germline ends. The germline V gene encodes CDR1 MNHEY and CDR2 SMNVEV (reference sequence). This CDR3 has 17 residues. In nucleotides, the CDR3 is TGTGCCAGCAGTTTAAGTCTCTGGGCGCTGAACACCGGGGAGCTGTTTTTT. It yields the protein CASSLSLWALNTGELFF.

V gene TRBV27 combines with J gene TRBJ2-7; possible D gene TRBD2, 5 bases. CDR3 length: 14 amino acids. Germline CDR1 reads MNHEY; CDR2 reads SMNVEV (reference sequence). The ends were cut back, 4 bases at V and 6 bases at J, with 16 bases in the middle. The CDR3 spells CASSSTLTEGEQYF. CDR3 in DNA: TGTGCCAGCAGTTCGACCTTGACCGAGGGCGAGCAGTACTTC.

The rearrangement uses TRBV30 and TRBJ2-1; 9 bases map to TRBD1. J lost 4 bases, V lost 3 bases, and 1 base had no gene match. The CDR3 has 13 residues. In germline, CDR1 is GTSNPN, CDR2 SVGIG (reference sequence). The CDR3 loop is CAWRGTGYNEQFF. CDR3 DNA: TGTGCCTGGAGAGGGACAGGGTACAATGAGCAGTTCTTC. Combining the CDR3 with reference TRBV30 and TRBJ2-1 gives the whole variable domain SQTIHQWPATLVQPVGSPLSLECTVEGTSNPNLYWYRQAAGRGLQLLFYSVGIGQISSEVPQNLSASRPQDRQFILSSKKLLLSDSGFYLCAWRGTGYNEQFFGPGTRLTVL.

The rearrangement joins TRBV19 to TRBJ2-1, with 7 bases that match TRBD1. CDR3 size: 13 residues. CDR1 is LNHDA and CDR2 is SQIVND in the germline V gene (reference sequence). With 5 bases clipped from V and 7 bases from J, the junction kept 5 bases outside the gene matches. CDR3 DNA: TGTGCCAGTAGTTGGAAGGGGGCGAATGAGCAGTTCTTC. Translated: CASSWKGANEQFF.

The gene calls are TRBV2 and TRBJ2-2, with D hard to call. This CDR3 has 12 amino acids. Trimming removed 7 bases at V and 4 bases at J, with 7 bases between. From germline, CDR1 is SNHLY and CDR2 FYNNEI. This CDR3 reads CASTDSTGELFF. For the CDR3, the DNA is TGTGCCAGCACAGACTCCACCGGGGAGCTGTTTTTT.

The chain links TRBV2 to TRBJ2-3; 7 nucleotides match TRBD2. Germline V lookup: CDR1 SNHLY, CDR2 FYNNEI. CDR3 length: 13 residues. V shed 4 bases, J shed 6 bases, and the junction held 4 bases outside the gene matches. The DNA of the CDR3 is TGTGCCAGCAGTGCCTCCGGGGGGGATACGCAGTATTTT. Its protein product is CASSASGGDTQYF.